The source of this TCR beta chain is a study of lymphopenia after photon versus proton radiotherapy. Study-wide results and caveats: Relative stability marked proton patients; photon patients lost diversity and naive cells. Better survival with proton therapy was suggested as possible, not demonstrated. After the lymphocyte nadir, photon-treated repertoires showed oligoclonal expansion, especially of CD8+ Temra cells.

Details on this clone: The target antigen is unknown.

The CDR3 spans 12 residues. Trimming took 1 base from V and 12 from J, leaving 13 bases between them. The germline gives CDR1 SEHNR, CDR2 FQNEAQ (reference sequence). The table came from immunoSEQ multiplex PCR; TCRdb's copy has only in-frame clones and leaves some out. The table records approximately 23,000 clones, more than 85% of them present only once. This chain joins TRBV7-9 and TRBJ2-7; D perhaps matches TRBD2 (6 bases). Material: peripheral blood, obtained from a patient treated with proton-based radiotherapy. The sequence derives from a man older than 75 with esophageal cancer. The CDR3 protein is CASSLDTGDSYF. The CDR3 DNA is TGTGCCAGCAGCTTAGATACGGGGGATTCGTACTTC.